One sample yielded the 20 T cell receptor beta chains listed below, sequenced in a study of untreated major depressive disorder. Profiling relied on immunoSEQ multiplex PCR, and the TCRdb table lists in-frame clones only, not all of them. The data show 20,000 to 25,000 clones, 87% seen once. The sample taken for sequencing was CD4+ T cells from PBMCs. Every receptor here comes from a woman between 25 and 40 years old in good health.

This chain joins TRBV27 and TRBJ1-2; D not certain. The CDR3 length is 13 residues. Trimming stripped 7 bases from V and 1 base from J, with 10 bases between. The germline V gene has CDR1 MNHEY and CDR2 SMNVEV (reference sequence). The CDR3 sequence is CASTDGNNYGYTF. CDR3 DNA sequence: TGTGCCAGCACGGACGGGAATAACTATGGCTACACCTTC.

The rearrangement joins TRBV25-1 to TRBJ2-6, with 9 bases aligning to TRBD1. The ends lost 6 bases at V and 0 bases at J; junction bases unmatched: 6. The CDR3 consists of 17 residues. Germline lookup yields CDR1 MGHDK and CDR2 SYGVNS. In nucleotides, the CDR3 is TGTGCCAGCAGCCCAGGGACAGGGTACTCTGGGGCCAACGTCCTGACTTTC. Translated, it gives CASSPGTGYSGANVLTF.

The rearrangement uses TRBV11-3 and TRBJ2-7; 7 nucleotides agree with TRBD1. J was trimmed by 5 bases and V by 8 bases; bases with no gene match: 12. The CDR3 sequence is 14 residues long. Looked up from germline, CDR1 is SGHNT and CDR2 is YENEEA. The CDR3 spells CASARRGGFDEQYF. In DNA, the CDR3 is TGTGCCAGCGCCAGGAGAGGGGGCTTCGACGAGCAGTACTTC.

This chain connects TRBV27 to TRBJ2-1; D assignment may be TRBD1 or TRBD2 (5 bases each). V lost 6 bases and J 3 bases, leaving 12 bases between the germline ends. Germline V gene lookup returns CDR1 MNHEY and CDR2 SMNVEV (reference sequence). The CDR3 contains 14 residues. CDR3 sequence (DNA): TGTGCCAGCAGCCCCGGGACGGGCTACAATGAGCAGTTCTTC. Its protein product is CASSPGTGYNEQFF.

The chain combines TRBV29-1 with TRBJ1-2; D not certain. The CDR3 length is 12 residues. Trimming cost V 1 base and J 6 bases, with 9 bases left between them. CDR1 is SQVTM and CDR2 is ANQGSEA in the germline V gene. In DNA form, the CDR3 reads TGCAGCGTTGAAGGGGGTCTCGATGGCTACACCTTC. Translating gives CSVEGGLDGYTF. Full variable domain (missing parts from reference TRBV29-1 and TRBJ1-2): SAVISQKPSRDICQRGTSLTIQCQVDSQVTMMFWYRQQPGQSLTLIATANQGSEATYESGFVIDKFPISRPNLTFSTLTVSNMSPEDSSIYLCSVEGGLDGYTFGSGTRLTVV.

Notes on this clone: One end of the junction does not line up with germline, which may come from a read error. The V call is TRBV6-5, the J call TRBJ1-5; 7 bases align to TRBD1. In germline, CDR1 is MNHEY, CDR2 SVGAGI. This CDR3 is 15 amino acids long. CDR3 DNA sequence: TGTGCCAGCAATTACAACCGGGACAGTAATTCGGCCCAGCATTTT. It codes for CASNYNRDSNSAQHF.

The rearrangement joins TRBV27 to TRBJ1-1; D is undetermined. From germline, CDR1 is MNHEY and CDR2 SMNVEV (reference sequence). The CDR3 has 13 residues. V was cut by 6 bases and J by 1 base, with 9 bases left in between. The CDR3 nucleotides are TGTGCCAGCAGATCCGACTGGAACACTGAAGCTTTCTTT. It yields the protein CASRSDWNTEAFF.

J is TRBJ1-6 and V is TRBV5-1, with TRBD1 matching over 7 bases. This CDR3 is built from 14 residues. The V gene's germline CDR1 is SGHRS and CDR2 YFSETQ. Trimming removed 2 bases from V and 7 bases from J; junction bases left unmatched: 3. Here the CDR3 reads CASSLQGRNSPLHF. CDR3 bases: TGCGCCAGCAGCTTACAGGGGAGGAATTCACCCCTCCACTTT.

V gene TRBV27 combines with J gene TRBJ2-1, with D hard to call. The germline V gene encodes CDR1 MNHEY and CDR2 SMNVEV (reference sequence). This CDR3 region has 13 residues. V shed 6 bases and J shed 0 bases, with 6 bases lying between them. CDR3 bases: TGTGCCAGCAGCTACAGCTCCTACAATGAGCAGTTCTTC. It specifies CASSYSSYNEQFF.

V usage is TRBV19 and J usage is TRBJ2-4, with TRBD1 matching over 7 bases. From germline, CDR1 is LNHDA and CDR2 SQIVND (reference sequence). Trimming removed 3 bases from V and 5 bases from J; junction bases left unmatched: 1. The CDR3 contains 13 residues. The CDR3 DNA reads TGTGCCAGTAGTATTGACAGGGAAAACATTCAGTACTTC. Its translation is CASSIDRENIQYF.

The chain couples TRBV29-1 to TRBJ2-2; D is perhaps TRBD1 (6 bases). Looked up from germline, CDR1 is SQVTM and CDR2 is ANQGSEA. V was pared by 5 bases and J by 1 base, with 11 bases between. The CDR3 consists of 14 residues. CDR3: CSVSGTRNTGELFF. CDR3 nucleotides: TGCAGCGTTTCCGGGACAAGGAACACCGGGGAGCTGTTTTTT.

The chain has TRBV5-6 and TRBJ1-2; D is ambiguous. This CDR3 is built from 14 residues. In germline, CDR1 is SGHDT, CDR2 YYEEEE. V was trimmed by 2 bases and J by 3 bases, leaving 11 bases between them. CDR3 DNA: TGTGCCAGCAGCTTAATTCGGGGAGACTATGGCTACACCTTC. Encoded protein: CASSLIRGDYGYTF. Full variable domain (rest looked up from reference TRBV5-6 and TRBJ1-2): DAGVTQSPTHLIKTRGQQVTLRCSPKSGHDTVSWYQQALGQGPQFIFQYYEEEERQRGNFPDRFSGHQFPNYSSELNVNALLLGDSALYLCASSLIRGDYGYTFGSGTRLTVV.

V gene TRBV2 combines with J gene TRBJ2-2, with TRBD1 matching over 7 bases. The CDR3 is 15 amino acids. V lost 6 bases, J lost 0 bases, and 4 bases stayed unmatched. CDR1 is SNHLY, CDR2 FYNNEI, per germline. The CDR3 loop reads CASRPDRSNTGELFF. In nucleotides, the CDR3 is TGTGCCAGCAGACCGGACAGGTCGAACACCGGGGAGCTGTTTTTT. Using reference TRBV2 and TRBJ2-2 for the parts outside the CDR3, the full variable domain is EPEVTQTPSHQVTQMGQEVILRCVPISNHLYFYWYRQILGQKVEFLVSFYNNEISEKSEIFDDQFSVERPDGSNFTLKIRSTKLEDSAMYFCASRPDRSNTGELFFGEGSRLTVL.

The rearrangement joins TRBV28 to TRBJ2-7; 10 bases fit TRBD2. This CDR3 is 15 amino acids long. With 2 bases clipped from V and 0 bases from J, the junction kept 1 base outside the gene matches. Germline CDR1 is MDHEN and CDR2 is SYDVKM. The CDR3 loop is CASSLGLADSYEQYF. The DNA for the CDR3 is TGTGCCAGCAGTTTAGGACTAGCGGACTCCTACGAGCAGTACTTC.

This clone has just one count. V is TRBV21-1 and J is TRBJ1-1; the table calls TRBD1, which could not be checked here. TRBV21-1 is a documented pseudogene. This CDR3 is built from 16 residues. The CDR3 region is CASSKEEDRGSPEAFF. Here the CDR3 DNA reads TGTGCCAGCAGCAAAGAGGAGGACAGGGGGAGCCCTGAAGCTTTCTTT.

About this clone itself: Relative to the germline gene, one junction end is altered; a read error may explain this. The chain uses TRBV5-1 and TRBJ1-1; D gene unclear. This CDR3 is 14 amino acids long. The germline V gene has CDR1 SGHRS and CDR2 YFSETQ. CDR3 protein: CASSLGQVNSEAFF. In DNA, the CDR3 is TGCGCCAGCAGCTTGGGCCAGGTGAACTCTGAAGCTTTCTTT.

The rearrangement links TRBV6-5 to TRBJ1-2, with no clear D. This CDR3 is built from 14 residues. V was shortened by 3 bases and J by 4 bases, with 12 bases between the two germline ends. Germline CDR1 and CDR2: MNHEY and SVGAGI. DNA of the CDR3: TGTGCCAGCAGTTATTCCCCGGTGGTCTATGGCTACACCTTC. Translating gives CASSYSPVVYGYTF.

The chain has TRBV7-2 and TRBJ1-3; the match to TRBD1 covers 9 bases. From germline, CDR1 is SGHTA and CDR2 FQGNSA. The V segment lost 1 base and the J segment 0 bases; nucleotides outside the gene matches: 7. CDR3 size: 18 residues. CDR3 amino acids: CASSLERQGVLSGNTIYF. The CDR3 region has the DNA TGTGCCAGCAGCTTAGAGCGACAGGGGGTTCTCTCTGGAAACACCATATATTTT.

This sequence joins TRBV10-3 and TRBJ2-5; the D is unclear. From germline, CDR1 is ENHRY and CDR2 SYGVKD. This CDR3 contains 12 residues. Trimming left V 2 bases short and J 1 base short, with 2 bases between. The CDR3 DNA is TGTGCCATCAGTGAGCTCCAAGAGACCCAGTACTTC. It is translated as CAISELQETQYF.

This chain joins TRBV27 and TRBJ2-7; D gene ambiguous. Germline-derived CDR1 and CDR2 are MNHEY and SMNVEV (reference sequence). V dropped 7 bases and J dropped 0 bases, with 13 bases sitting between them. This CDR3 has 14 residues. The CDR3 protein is CASMFGRGSYEQYF. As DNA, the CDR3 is TGTGCCAGCATGTTCGGCCGAGGCTCCTACGAGCAGTACTTC.